Many counts were recorded for the clone carrying this T cell receptor (beta chain). Its antigen remains unknown. The source of the sample is a study of CD8 T cells in ankylosing spondylitis. Study-wide findings and caveats: Ankylosing spondylitis blood seemed to carry a telltale TCR beta motif made of eight highly homologous variants. There was reportedly significant enrichment of clones that were disease-linked in matched ankylosing spondylitis synovial fluid.

The germline V gene encodes CDR1 SQVTM and CDR2 ANQGSEA. This CDR3 is built from 11 residues. For TCR beta, libraries came from quantitative 5'-RACE with molecular barcodes. TCRdb redid the calling of the 5' RACE reads with MiXCR, one entry per CDR3 protein. The repertoire has about 92,000 distinct CDR3 sequences, about 9% of them found once; the top ten carry approximately 4.8%. The clonotype comes from a male donor with ankylosing spondylitis or in good health (not recorded which). The rearrangement uses TRBV29-1 and TRBJ2-7; 8 bases fit TRBD1. Sequenced material: blood, either unsorted or a sorted T cell fraction (not recorded which). The CDR3 DNA sequence: TGCTGGGACAGGCTCGCCTACGAGCAGTACTTC. The encoded protein is CWDRLAYEQYF.